The next 10 T cell receptor beta chains were all read from a single sample in a study of long-term antiretroviral therapy in people with HIV. The immunoSEQ assay was v3.0, run at survey level. TCRdb's table, derived via immunoSEQ multiplex PCR, lists solely in-frame clones and lacks some. The data hold about 33,000 clones, with around 96% observed a single time. The sample consisted of unsorted PBMCs, taken approximately 6.5 years after starting antiretroviral therapy. All receptors derive from a man aged 25-45 years with HIV.

This chain joins TRBV9 and TRBJ1-2; 8 bases map to TRBD1. CDR1 is SGDLS, CDR2 YYNGEE, per germline. J was trimmed by 2 bases and V by 5 bases; bases with no gene match: 5. The CDR3 contains 14 residues. The CDR3 DNA reads as TGTGCCAGCAGGGGGCAGGGGGCAAACTATGGCTACACCTTC. This gives the protein CASRGQGANYGYTF. The entire variable domain, with the rest obtained from reference TRBV9 and TRBJ1-2, is as follows: DSGVTQTPKHLITATGQRVTLRCSPRSGDLSVYWYQQSLDQGLQFLIQYYNGEERAKGNILERFSAQQFPDLHSELNLSSLELGDSALYFCASRGQGANYGYTFGSGTRLTVV.

This clone appeared a few times. V usage is TRBV27 and J usage is TRBJ1-1, with D unresolved. CDR1 MNHEY and CDR2 SMNVEV come from the germline V gene (reference sequence). The CDR3 spans 13 residues. V was shortened by 4 bases and J by 2 bases, with 8 bases between the two germline ends. This CDR3 reads CASSSGTNTEAFF. In DNA, the CDR3 is TGTGCCAGCAGTTCGGGAACCAACACTGAAGCTTTCTTT.

Notes on this clone: One junction end does not reproduce the germline sequence, and a read error may be involved. This chain joins TRBV9 and TRBJ2-1; 10 nucleotides match TRBD1. This CDR3 spans 19 amino acids. Germline V gene data show CDR1 as SGDLS and CDR2 as YYNGEE. The CDR3 bases are TGTGCCAGCAGCGTAGTAGGCCTGCGGGGACAGGGGTCCTCCAATGAGCAGTTCTTC. It encodes CASSVVGLRGQGSSNEQFF. Complete variable domain (other parts from reference TRBV9 and TRBJ2-1): DSGVTQTPKHLITATGQRVTLRCSPRSGDLSVYWYQQSLDQGLQFLIQYYNGEERAKGNILERFSAQQFPDLHSELNLSSLELGDSALYFCASSVVGLRGQGSSNEQFFGPGTRLTVL.

The chain is built from TRBV2 and TRBJ2-5, with D perhaps TRBD1 or TRBD2 (5 bases each). The CDR3 extends over 11 amino acids. Germline-derived CDR1 and CDR2 are SNHLY and FYNNEI. V shed 7 bases and J shed 4 bases, with 7 bases lying between them. CDR3 loop: CASIGGETQYF. The CDR3 bases are TGTGCCAGCATTGGGGGAGAGACCCAGTACTTC. Full variable domain (rest looked up from reference TRBV2 and TRBJ2-5): EPEVTQTPSHQVTQMGQEVILRCVPISNHLYFYWYRQILGQKVEFLVSFYNNEISEKSEIFDDQFSVERPDGSNFTLKIRSTKLEDSAMYFCASIGGETQYFGPGTRLLVL.

The rearrangement links TRBV9 to TRBJ1-4; D is perhaps TRBD1 (5 bases). Trimming shortened V by 4 bases and J by 0 bases, and 7 bases separated the two germline ends. This CDR3 has 14 residues. CDR1 is SGDLS and CDR2 is YYNGEE in the germline V gene. CDR3 sequence (DNA): TGTGCCAGCAGCTTGACAGCAACTAATGAAAAACTGTTTTTT. Protein: CASSLTATNEKLFF. Based on the CDR3 plus reference TRBV9 and TRBJ1-4, the full variable domain is DSGVTQTPKHLITATGQRVTLRCSPRSGDLSVYWYQQSLDQGLQFLIQYYNGEERAKGNILERFSAQQFPDLHSELNLSSLELGDSALYFCASSLTATNEKLFFGSGTQLSVL.

This sequence joins TRBV7-3 and TRBJ2-3; D might be TRBD2 (6 bases). The germline gives CDR1 SGHTA, CDR2 FQGTGA. The CDR3 has 14 amino acids. The V end was cut by 2 bases, the J end by 5 bases, with 11 bases between. The CDR3 sequence: CASSLAGSKDTQYF. CDR3 in DNA: TGTGCCAGCAGCTTAGCGGGGAGTAAAGATACGCAGTATTTT.

The genes are TRBV18 and TRBJ1-5, with unresolved D. Germline V CDR1 and CDR2: KGHSH, LQKENI. V gave up 2 bases and J gave up 1 base, with 6 bases separating them. The length of the CDR3 is 14 residues. CDR3 nucleotides: TGTGCCAGCTCACCAGGGAGGAGCAATCAGCCCCAGCATTTT. It is translated as CASSPGRSNQPQHF.

The chain recombines TRBV19 with TRBJ1-3, with 8 bases matching TRBD1. The CDR3 has 15 residues. V lost 6 bases, J lost 2 bases, and 6 bases stayed unmatched. Looked up from germline, CDR1 is LNHDA and CDR2 is SQIVND (reference sequence). CDR3 in DNA: TGTGCCAGTAGCTACAGGGGGTTCGCTGGAAACACCATATATTTT. This sequence encodes CASSYRGFAGNTIYF.

This chain links TRBV5-1 with TRBJ2-3; D unclear. Germline V gene sequence: CDR1 SGHRS, CDR2 YFSETQ. V lost 2 bases to trimming and J lost 2 bases, with 12 bases between them. This CDR3 is 15 amino acids long. The CDR3 is CASSFLGIFTDTQYF. In DNA, the CDR3 is TGCGCCAGCAGCTTCCTTGGCATTTTCACAGATACGCAGTATTTT.

This clone was found once. J is TRBJ2-2 and V is TRBV6-1; D unresolved. This CDR3 has 17 residues. Trimming cost V 3 bases and J 1 base, with 15 bases left between them. The germline gives CDR1 MNHNS, CDR2 SASEGT. The CDR3 loop is CASSDETLRQNTGELFF. CDR3 nucleotide sequence: TGTGCCAGCAGTGATGAGACACTAAGACAGAACACCGGGGAGCTGTTTTTT.